One and the same sample provided the 25 T cell receptor beta chains below, sequenced in a study of OX40 agonist ivuxolimab in advanced cancers. TCRdb keeps only in-frame clones here, not all; method: immunoSEQ multiplex PCR. Of around 40,000 clones in the sample, 75% to 85% were seen once. The sequencing used CD4+ or CD8+ T cells sorted from blood, collected in a trial of the OX40 agonist ivuxolimab. The source of these receptors is an adult with an advanced solid tumor such as melanoma, head and neck, liver or kidney cancer.

V usage is TRBV5-1 and J usage is TRBJ1-3; TRBD1 matches at 8 bases. J lost 8 bases, V lost 4 bases, and 8 bases had no gene match. Per the germline V gene, CDR1 is SGHRS and CDR2 is YFSETQ. The CDR3 loop spans 14 amino acids. The CDR3 region is CASSLLGQGYTIYF. In DNA form, the CDR3 reads TGCGCCAGCAGCCTGCTAGGACAGGGATACACCATATATTTT.

V gene TRBV28 combines with J gene TRBJ2-1; TRBD2 agrees at 10 bases. Per the germline V gene, CDR1 is MDHEN and CDR2 is SYDVKM. V lost 6 bases and J lost 6; bases outside the gene matches: 14. There are 17 residues in the CDR3. CDR3 DNA: TGTGCCAGCAGCGTTGGGGGGGCTAGCGGGAGAACCAATGAGCAGTTCTTC. This encodes CASSVGGASGRTNEQFF.

The V call is TRBV15, the J call TRBJ1-2, with D possibly TRBD1 on 5 matching bases. This CDR3 region has 15 residues. Trimming left V 5 bases short and J 4 bases short, with 17 bases between. Per germline, CDR1 LNHNV and CDR2 YYDKDF (reference sequence). CDR3 protein: CATSPRRQGVYGYTF. The DNA of the CDR3 is TGTGCCACCAGCCCTCGAAGGCAGGGTGTCTATGGCTACACCTTC.

This chain connects TRBV27 to TRBJ2-3; D is possibly TRBD2 (7 bases). V dropped 8 bases and J dropped 0 bases, with 18 bases sitting between them. This CDR3 is 16 amino acids long. Germline CDR1 is MNHEY and CDR2 is SMNVEV (reference sequence). CDR3 residues: CASFGGGVYSTDTQYF. Here the CDR3 DNA reads TGTGCCAGCTTCGGCGGGGGCGTTTATAGCACAGATACGCAGTATTTT.

V gene TRBV5-4 combines with J gene TRBJ2-7; possibly TRBD1 for D (5 bases). Germline CDR1 SGHNT, CDR2 YYREEE (reference sequence). Trimming took off 5 bases at V and 6 bases at J, with 15 bases between the two ends. CDR3 length: 13 residues. CDR3 nucleotide sequence: TGTGCCAGCAGGGGCGCAGGGCTTAGCGAGCAGTACTTC. Translation gives CASRGAGLSEQYF.

This clone occurred once. The chain combines TRBV6-5 with TRBJ2-1; no firm D call. CDR3 length: 13 amino acids. Looked up from germline, CDR1 is MNHEY and CDR2 is SVGAGI. V was pared by 8 bases and J by 2 bases, with 10 bases between. CDR3: CASGPEPYNEQFF. As DNA, the CDR3 is TGTGCCAGCGGGCCGGAACCCTACAATGAGCAGTTCTTC.

This clone appeared a single time. The chain uses TRBV28 and TRBJ2-7; TRBD2 agrees at 10 bases. CDR3 length: 15 residues. Germline trimming cut 7 bases from V and 0 bases from J; bases unmatched to any gene: 6. Per germline, CDR1 MDHEN and CDR2 SYDVKM. CDR3 bases: TGTGCCAGCATCCACGGACTAGCGGCCTCCTACGAGCAGTACTTC. Protein: CASIHGLAASYEQYF.

This chain joins TRBV7-9 and TRBJ1-5, with a possible D match to TRBD1 (5 bases). This CDR3 spans 15 amino acids. Deletions cut 4 bases from V and 6 bases from J, with 16 bases between. Germline CDR1 and CDR2: SEHNR and FQNEAQ (reference sequence). As DNA, the CDR3 is TGTGCCAGCAGCTCAGGAGTGAGGGGCAGTCAGCCCCAGCATTTT. Translating gives CASSSGVRGSQPQHF.

V usage is TRBV10-2 and J usage is TRBJ2-3; 10 bases fit TRBD2. V lost 3 bases and J lost 2; bases outside the gene matches: 5. The CDR3 loop spans 16 amino acids. From germline, CDR1 is WSHSY and CDR2 SAAADI. As DNA, the CDR3 is TGCGCCAGCAGTGATGTGAGCGGGAGGGACACAGATACGCAGTATTTT. As protein: CASSDVSGRDTDTQYF.

This chain links TRBV7-3 with TRBJ2-1, with 8 bases that match TRBD2. Germline V gives CDR1 SGHTA, CDR2 FQGTGA. CDR3 length: 19 residues. J gave up 4 bases and V 2 bases, and 16 bases lay outside the gene matches. CDR3 in DNA: TGTGCCAGCAGCTTATGGCCCAGCGGGAGCGCCATAGATTACAATGAGCAGTTCTTC. Amino acids: CASSLWPSGSAIDYNEQFF. The full variable domain, completed using reference TRBV7-3 and TRBJ2-1, is GAGVSQTPSNKVTEKGKYVELRCDPISGHTALYWYRQSLGQGPEFLIYFQGTGAADDSGLPNDRFFAVRPEGSVSTLKIQRTERGDSAVYLCASSLWPSGSAIDYNEQFFGPGTRLTVL.

The J gene is TRBJ2-7, the V gene TRBV6-1; a weak D match, TRBD1 (5 bases). Germline V gives CDR1 MNHNS, CDR2 SASEGT. Trimming removed 2 bases from V and 2 bases from J, with 16 bases in between. This CDR3 has 16 residues. Written as DNA, the CDR3 is TGTGCCAGCAGTGAACCCCCCCCTGACAGCGCCTACGAGCAGTACTTC. Translating it yields CASSEPPPDSAYEQYF.

The count of this clone is one. The chain recombines TRBV7-2 with TRBJ2-7; TRBD2 is a possible D gene (6 bases). This CDR3 has 15 amino acids. Trimming stripped 3 bases from V and 3 bases from J, with 15 bases between. Germline assignment: CDR1 SGHTA and CDR2 FQGNSA. The CDR3 coding sequence is TGTGCCAGCAGCTTGGGGCCCGGGGGAATCTACGAGCAGTACTTC. It is translated as CASSLGPGGIYEQYF.

This sequence joins TRBV7-9 and TRBJ2-5; 9 nucleotides line up with TRBD2. Germline lookup yields CDR1 SEHNR and CDR2 FQNEAQ (reference sequence). The V segment lost 5 bases and the J segment 4 bases; nucleotides outside the gene matches: 2. The CDR3 has 13 amino acids. CDR3 nucleotide sequence: TGTGCCAGCAGCCAAGCGGGGGGAGAGACCCAGTACTTC. This translates into CASSQAGGETQYF.

This clone appeared a few times. The chain uses TRBV6-4 and TRBJ2-2; 11 bases fit TRBD1. Trimming took 0 bases from V and 3 from J; bases not matched to a gene: 0. This CDR3 spans 16 amino acids. Looked up from germline, CDR1 is MRHNA and CDR2 is SNTAGT. The chain's CDR3 is CASSDSGQGDTGELFF. CDR3 nucleotides: TGTGCCAGCAGTGACTCGGGACAGGGGGACACCGGGGAGCTGTTTTTT.

In this sample, this clone turned up a few times. The J gene is TRBJ1-5, the V gene TRBV5-6; D not resolved. CDR1 and CDR2 from the germline V gene are SGHDT and YYEEEE. This CDR3 has 15 residues. Trimming left V 2 bases short and J 4 bases short, with 13 bases between. CDR3 in DNA: TGTGCCAGCAGCTTATCCGGGAGAGGAAATCAGCCCCAGCATTTT. Protein product: CASSLSGRGNQPQHF.

As DNA, the CDR3 is TGTGCCAGTCTAGCGGGAAGTAGCGGGGGCTACAATGAGCAGTTCTTC. Translated, it gives CASLAGSSGGYNEQFF. This chain uses TRBV2 with TRBJ2-1, with TRBD2 matching 9 bases. V dropped 9 bases and J dropped 3; count of bases not matched to a gene: 12. The germline gives CDR1 SNHLY, CDR2 FYNNEI. This CDR3 region has 16 residues.

The chain carries TRBV11-2 and TRBJ2-1, with TRBD1 matching over 9 bases. V lost 4 bases and J lost 10; bases outside the gene matches: 14. Germline CDR1 SGHAT, CDR2 FQNNGV. The CDR3 has 16 residues. DNA for the CDR3: TGTGCCAGCAGCTACACGCAAAGGACAGGGGTGGGAGAGCAGTTCTTC. Translating gives CASSYTQRTGVGEQFF.

The V and J genes are TRBV5-1 and TRBJ2-5; D assignment may be TRBD1 or TRBD2 (5 bases each). The assigned J gene may be wrong: the sequence end matches TRBJ2-7 better. Germline V gives CDR1 SGHRS, CDR2 YFSETQ. The CDR3 covers 16 residues. The CDR3 DNA sequence: TGCGCCAGCAGCTTGGATGGGGCGGGCCAGTCCTACGAGCAGTACTTC. Protein product: CASSLDGAGQSYEQYF.

The V gene is TRBV7-3, the J gene TRBJ2-5; 14 bases agree with TRBD2. CDR1 and CDR2 (germline): SGHTA, FQGTGA. The CDR3 totals 17 residues. Losses at the gene ends were 0 bases for V and 5 bases for J; bases not matched to a gene: 5. This CDR3 is CASSLTGTSGSGETQYF. CDR3 DNA sequence: TGTGCCAGCAGCTTAACTGGGACTAGCGGGAGCGGTGAGACCCAGTACTTC.

This chain connects TRBV6-6 to TRBJ2-7; D gene unclear. CDR3 length equals 10 residues. The V gene's germline CDR1 is MNHNY and CDR2 SVGAGI (reference sequence). Trimming took 8 bases from V and 2 from J, leaving 4 bases between them. The CDR3: CASGAYEQYF. CDR3 nucleotides: TGTGCCAGCGGAGCCTACGAGCAGTACTTC.

This clone was detected only once. The rearrangement uses TRBV7-8 and TRBJ2-5; D call uncertain. V lost 5 bases to trimming and J lost 0 bases, with 13 bases between them. This CDR3 spans 15 amino acids. Germline-derived CDR1 and CDR2 are SGHVS and FQNEAQ. Written as DNA, the CDR3 is TGTGCCAGCAGCCAGATCCGGGCCTACCAAGAGACCCAGTACTTC. Translating it yields CASSQIRAYQETQYF.

V and J are TRBV7-8 and TRBJ2-7; no reliable D call. Germline V lookup: CDR1 SGHVS, CDR2 FQNEAQ. CDR3 length: 14 residues. V shed 2 bases and J shed 6 bases, with 14 bases lying between them. For the CDR3, the DNA is TGTGCCAGCAGCTTATCTGAAGGTCGTTTCGAGCAGTACTTC. Amino acids: CASSLSEGRFEQYF. Looking up the rest from reference TRBV7-8 and TRBJ2-7 gives the full variable domain: GAGVSQSPRYKVAKRGQDVALRCDPISGHVSLFWYQQALGQGPEFLTYFQNEAQLDKSGLPSDRFFAERPEGSVSTLKIQRTQQEDSAVYLCASSLSEGRFEQYFGPGTRLTVT.

J is TRBJ1-2 and V is TRBV14, with D tentatively TRBD1 (5 bases). With 4 bases removed from V and 3 bases from J, the gap between germline ends came to 9 bases. CDR3 size: 13 residues. Germline CDR1 is SGHDN and CDR2 is FVKESK. DNA for the CDR3: TGTGCCAGCAGCCCGCAGGGCCACTATGGCTACACCTTC. As protein: CASSPQGHYGYTF.

The V and J genes are TRBV7-6 and TRBJ2-1, with D unclear. Germline-derived CDR1 and CDR2 are SGHVS and FNYEAQ. The CDR3 is 18 amino acids. Trimming shortened V by 3 bases and J by 0 bases, and 18 bases separated the two germline ends. The CDR3 is CASSFGLVAVHSYNEQFF. In DNA form, the CDR3 reads TGTGCCAGCAGCTTCGGCCTTGTCGCTGTTCACTCCTACAATGAGCAGTTCTTC.

This clone was picked up a small number of times. The gene calls are TRBV11-2 and TRBJ2-7, with a weak D call TRBD2 (5 bases). From germline, CDR1 is SGHAT and CDR2 FQNNGV. CDR3 length: 15 residues. The V and J ends lost 1 base and 2 bases respectively, with 12 bases between them. CDR3: CASSLGGNTAYEQYF. DNA of the CDR3: TGTGCCAGCAGCTTAGGAGGGAACACCGCCTACGAGCAGTACTTC. The complete variable domain, with remaining parts taken from reference TRBV11-2 and TRBJ2-7, reads EAGVAQSPRYKIIEKRQSVAFWCNPISGHATLYWYQQILGQGPKLLIQFQNNGVVDDSQLPKDRFSAERLKGVDSTLKIQPAKLEDSAVYLCASSLGGNTAYEQYFGPGTRLTVT.